This passage covers 13 T cell receptor beta chains from one sample sequenced in a study of CD8 T cells in ankylosing spondylitis. Whole-study findings and limits: What seemed typical of ankylosing spondylitis blood was a TCR beta motif built from eight highly homologous variants.

TCRdb reprocessed the 5' RACE reads via MiXCR and lists one record per CDR3 protein. The data show under 850,000 distinct CDR3 sequences, with around 20% seen just once and 15% to 20% held by the top ten. The antigens for these receptors are not known. The sample comprised blood, either unsorted or a sorted T cell fraction (not recorded which). Receptor source: a male donor with ankylosing spondylitis.

This clonotype came up a few times. The chain has TRBV20-1 and TRBJ1-1; 7 nucleotides line up with TRBD1. Per the germline V gene, CDR1 is DFQATT and CDR2 is SNEGSKA (reference sequence). CDR3 length: 16 residues. The trim removed 5 bases at V and 1 base at J, leaving 13 bases unmatched. The DNA of the CDR3 is TGCAGTGCTTCAACACCGGACAGGATCAAGAACACTGAAGCTTTCTTT. This translates into CSASTPDRIKNTEAFF.

The rearrangement uses TRBV7-9 and TRBJ1-1; no reliable D call. Germline V CDR1 and CDR2: SEHNR, FQNEAQ (reference sequence). V shed 5 bases and J shed 1 base, with 8 bases lying between them. This CDR3 has 13 amino acids. The CDR3 DNA follows: TGTGCCAGCAGCAATCAGGAGAACACTGAAGCTTTCTTT. It codes for CASSNQENTEAFF. Filled out from reference TRBV7-9 and TRBJ1-1, the complete variable domain reads DTGVSQNPRHKITKRGQNVTFRCDPISEHNRLYWYRQTLGQGPEFLTYFQNEAQLEKSRLLSDRFSAERPKGSFSTLEIQRTEQGDSAMYLCASSNQENTEAFFGQGTRLTVV.

There are a few counts of this clonotype. The chain joins TRBV27 to TRBJ1-1, with D uncertain. There are 13 residues in the CDR3. The germline V gene encodes CDR1 MNHEY and CDR2 SMNVEV (reference sequence). Trimming left V 5 bases short and J 5 bases short, with 12 bases between. The CDR3 is CASSQSVGTEAFF. In DNA, the CDR3 is TGTGCCAGCAGTCAATCAGTAGGGACTGAAGCTTTCTTT.

This chain links TRBV7-9 with TRBJ1-2; D gene ambiguous. The CDR3 consists of 17 residues. Germline CDR1 reads SEHNR; CDR2 reads FQNEAQ (reference sequence). Trimming pared 3 bases from V and 4 bases from J, leaving 21 bases between. CDR3 protein: CASSFADVRRGSYGYTF. The CDR3 DNA reads TGTGCCAGCAGCTTTGCGGACGTACGGCGGGGAAGCTATGGCTACACCTTC.

The sample holds a few counts of this clonotype. This rearrangement joins TRBV5-5 to TRBJ2-7, with 9 bases that match TRBD1. Germline-derived CDR1 and CDR2 are SGHKS and YYEKEE (reference sequence). The CDR3 has 13 amino acids. The junction had 4 bases not matched to a gene; V was cut back by 4 bases and J by 5 bases. CDR3 region: CASSPRDRDEQYF. The CDR3 region has the DNA TGTGCCAGCAGCCCCCGGGACAGGGACGAGCAGTACTTC.

This clonotype was observed a few times. The chain uses TRBV5-6 and TRBJ1-1; a weak D match, TRBD1 (5 bases). Germline assignment: CDR1 SGHDT and CDR2 YYEEEE. V lost 4 bases to trimming and J lost 7 bases, with 23 bases between them. The CDR3 is made up of 16 amino acids. CDR3: CASSPRGSFTQGEAFF. The CDR3 coding sequence is TGTGCCAGCAGCCCCCGTGGGAGTTTCACGCAGGGTGAAGCTTTCTTT.

This clonotype was found many times. The J gene is TRBJ1-1, the V gene TRBV9; D is unclear. The CDR3 runs 14 residues. CDR1 SGDLS and CDR2 YYNGEE come from the germline V gene. Trimming removed 2 bases at V and 4 bases at J, with 12 bases between. CDR3 region: CASSVTEVGTEAFF. Written as DNA, the CDR3 is TGTGCCAGCAGCGTTACAGAGGTGGGCACTGAAGCTTTCTTT.

The CDR3 coding sequence is TGTGCCAGCAGCTTAGTCGAGAAAGGGGGCAACGGGGAGCTGTTTTTT. It encodes CASSLVEKGGNGELFF. This rearrangement joins TRBV7-2 to TRBJ2-2; 7 positions agree with TRBD1. CDR1 is SGHTA, CDR2 FQGNSA, per germline. The CDR3 sequence is 16 residues long. Losses at the gene ends were 1 base for V and 7 bases for J; bases not matched to a gene: 9.

The chain links TRBV20-1 to TRBJ2-7; 7 bases map to TRBD2. V shed 8 bases and J 1 base; nucleotides not matched to a gene: 5. This CDR3 comprises 12 residues. Germline CDR1 reads DFQATT; CDR2 reads SNEGSKA (reference sequence). DNA of the CDR3: TGCAGTCCCTCCGGGGGGTCCTACGAGCAGTACTTC. The encoded protein is CSPSGGSYEQYF.

The chain is built from TRBV9 and TRBJ2-1, with TRBD2 matching over 12 bases. The CDR3 length is 16 residues. Germline V gene data show CDR1 as SGDLS and CDR2 as YYNGEE. Germline trimming cut 3 bases from V and 4 bases from J; bases unmatched to any gene: 5. The CDR3 protein is CASSGASGGDYNEQFF. As DNA, the CDR3 is TGTGCCAGCAGCGGGGCTAGCGGGGGGGATTACAATGAGCAGTTCTTC.

The CDR3 nucleotides are TGTGCCAGCTCACCGAAAAGACAGGGGGAGAATGAAAAACTGTTTTTT. Translating it yields CASSPKRQGENEKLFF. The chain recombines TRBV18 with TRBJ1-4; 9 nucleotides line up with TRBD1. The CDR3 length is 16 residues. Germline CDR1 KGHSH, CDR2 LQKENI. V shed 3 bases and J 5 bases; nucleotides not matched to a gene: 7.

This clonotype appeared a few times. This chain joins TRBV20-1 and TRBJ1-4; TRBD1 is a possible D gene (5 bases). The CDR3 covers 15 residues. CDR1 and CDR2 (germline): DFQATT, SNEGSKA (reference sequence). The V end lost 0 bases, the J end lost 4 bases, and 12 bases lay between the germline ends. The CDR3 loop reads CSARDLGVLNEKLFF. The DNA for the CDR3 is TGCAGTGCTAGAGATTTAGGGGTACTTAATGAAAAACTGTTTTTT.

There are a few counts of this clonotype. V usage is TRBV12-3 or TRBV12-4 and J usage is TRBJ1-5; TRBD1 aligns across 11 bases. This CDR3 spans 17 amino acids. After removal of 4 bases from V and 0 bases from J, the junction contained 5 bases not matched to a gene. This CDR3 is CASSSGQGGDSNQPQHF. CDR3 sequence (DNA): TGTGCCAGCAGTTCGGGACAGGGGGGGGATAGCAATCAGCCCCAGCATTTT.